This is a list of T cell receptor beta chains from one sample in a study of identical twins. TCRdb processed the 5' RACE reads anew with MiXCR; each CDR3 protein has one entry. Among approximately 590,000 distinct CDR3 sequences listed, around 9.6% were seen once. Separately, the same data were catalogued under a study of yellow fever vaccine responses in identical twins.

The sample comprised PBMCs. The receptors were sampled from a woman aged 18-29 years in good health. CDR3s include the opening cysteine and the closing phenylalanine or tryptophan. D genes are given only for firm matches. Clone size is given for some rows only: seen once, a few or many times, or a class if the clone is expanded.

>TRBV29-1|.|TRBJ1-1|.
TGCAGCGTTGAAGTGAGTAGGGGTCGGGCTTTCTTT
CSVEVSRGRAFF
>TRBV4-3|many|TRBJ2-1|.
TGCGCCAGCAGCCTGGCGCACCGGGGGCCCAATGAGCAGTTCTTC
CASSLAHRGPNEQFF
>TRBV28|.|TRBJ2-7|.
TGTGCCAGCACCGTCAGGGACTCCTACGAGCAGTACTTC
CASTVRDSYEQYF
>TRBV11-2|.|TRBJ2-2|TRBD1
TGTGCCAGCAGCCGGCCCAAAACAGGGGTGTCATCCACAGCGAACACCGGGGAGCTGTTTTTT
CASSRPKTGVSSTANTGELFF
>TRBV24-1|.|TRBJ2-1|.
TGTGCCACCAGTGATTTGCATACGTCCTCCTACAATGAGCAGTTCTTC
CATSDLHTSSYNEQFF
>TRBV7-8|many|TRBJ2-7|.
TGTGCCAGCAGCTTCGGACCGGACTCCTACGAGCAGTACTTC
CASSFGPDSYEQYF
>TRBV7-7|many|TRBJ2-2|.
TGTGCTAGCAGCTTATTCGGCACCGGGGAGCTGTTTTTT
CASSLFGTGELFF
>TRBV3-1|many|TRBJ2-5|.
TGTGCCAGCAGCCGCAACTTACAGGGAGTGCAGACCCAGTACTTC
CASSRNLQGVQTQYF
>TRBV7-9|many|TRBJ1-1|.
TGTGCCAGTAACGGTGCAGGGAGGAACACTGAAGCTTTCTTT
CASNGAGRNTEAFF
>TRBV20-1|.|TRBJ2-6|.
TGCAGTGCCAGAGCGAGGGCCCCTAGCTCTGGGGCCAACGTCCTGACTTTC
CSARARAPSSGANVLTF
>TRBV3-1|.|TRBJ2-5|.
TGTGCCAGCAGCCAAAGGACTGACCAAGAGACCCAGTACTTC
CASSQRTDQETQYF
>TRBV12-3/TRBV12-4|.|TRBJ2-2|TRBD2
TGTACCAGCAGTCCCCGTGGGACTAGCGGGACCTTGGGGACCGGGGAGCTGTTTTTT
CTSSPRGTSGTLGTGELFF
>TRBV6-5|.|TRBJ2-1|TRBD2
TGTGCCAGCAGTTACTTCGACGGGGGGGAACTCAATGAGCAGTTCTTC
CASSYFDGGELNEQFF
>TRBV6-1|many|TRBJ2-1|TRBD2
TGTGCCAGCAAACAGTTAGCGGGGGACGGCTCCTACAATGAGCAGTTCTTC
CASKQLAGDGSYNEQFF
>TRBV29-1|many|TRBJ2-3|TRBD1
TGCAGCGCCCCTAGTGAGACAGGGAGTTGGGATACGCAGTATTTT
CSAPSETGSWDTQYF
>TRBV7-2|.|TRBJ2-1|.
TGTGCCAGCAGCTTAGGGCGGGCAAGGAGCTCCTACAATGAGCAGTTCTTC
CASSLGRARSSYNEQFF
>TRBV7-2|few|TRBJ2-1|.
TGTGCCAGCAGCTTAGGACAGGAGCAGTTCTTC
CASSLGQEQFF
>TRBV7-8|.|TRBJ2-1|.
TGTGCCAGCAGCGTCACTAGAAGCTCCTACAATGAGCAGTTCTTC
CASSVTRSSYNEQFF
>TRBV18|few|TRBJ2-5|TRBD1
TGTGCCAGCTCACACGAGAGGGACAGGGCCCAAGAGACCCAGTACTTC
CASSHERDRAQETQYF
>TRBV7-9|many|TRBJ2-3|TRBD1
TGTGCCAGCCGCTTTGGGGACAGGGCCACAGATACGCAGTATTTT
CASRFGDRATDTQYF
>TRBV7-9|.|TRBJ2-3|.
TGTGCCAGCATAGAGCTAGGGAGCACAGATACGCAGTATTTT
CASIELGSTDTQYF
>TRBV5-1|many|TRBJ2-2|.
TGCGCCAGCAGCTTGGAGACAGGTGCCACCGGGGAGCTGTTTTTT
CASSLETGATGELFF
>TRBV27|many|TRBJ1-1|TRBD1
TGCGCCAGCAGCTCGACAGGGGTGAACACTGAAGCTTTCTTT
CASSSTGVNTEAFF
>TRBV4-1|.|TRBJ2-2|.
TGCGCCAGCAGCCAACCCAGGACAGCTACCGGGGAGCTGTTTTTT
CASSQPRTATGELFF
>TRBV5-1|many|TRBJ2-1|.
TGCGCCAGCAGCTTGCTAGCACCGGAGGGTTACAATGAGCAGTTCTTC
CASSLLAPEGYNEQFF
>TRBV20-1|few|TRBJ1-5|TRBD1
TGCAGTGCTACCCGCCAAGTCTCGACAGGGGCGAGCAATCAGCCCCAGCATTTT
CSATRQVSTGASNQPQHF